Here is one T cell receptor (beta chain) with its context. This sample is part of a study of blood T cell repertoires in COVID-19. Overall study: Material from acute and convalescent COVID-19 was sourced from the United States, Italy and Spain. Sources were T cells, B-cell-depleted T cells, or PBMCs; the material itself was cDNA or gDNA.

CDR3 length: 13 amino acids. The V and J ends lost 6 bases and 5 bases respectively, with 14 bases between them. The V gene's germline CDR1 is WSHSY and CDR2 SAAADI. Authors' analysis steps: Researchers report that nucleated cell counts were estimated from reference gene primer amplification. Here immunoSEQ multiplex PCR was the method, and the copy in TCRdb shows in-frame clones only, minus some. From that table come the V and J calls and clone size; the DNA was used to work out D and trimming. The repertoire has about 76,000 clones, approximately 89% of them found once; the top ten carry around 5.8%.

The J gene is TRBJ2-7, the V gene TRBV10-2, with D unclear. The sequenced sample was peripheral blood. This sequence originates from a human donor in a cohort sampled during active COVID-19. Here the CDR3 DNA reads TGCGCCAGCAGCGGTCTTTTACCCCACGAGCAGTACTTC. Encoded protein: CASSGLLPHEQYF.